A selection of T cell receptor beta chains follows, all from one sample in a study of CD8+ T cells in alopecia areata. Generated by immunoSEQ multiplex PCR, the TCRdb table keeps only in-frame clones and is missing some. In the table there are more than 150,000 clones, roughly three fifths of which are singletons. Here the sequenced sample was CD4+ T cells sorted from blood, taken at week 4, from a patient treated with tofacitinib. All receptors come from a human donor with alopecia areata. CDR3s include the opening cysteine and the closing phenylalanine or tryptophan. Fields, in order: clone size, D gene, J gene, V gene, CDR3 protein, CDR3 DNA. The D gene is left open where the match is weak. Size values are once, few and many counts, or a class for expanded clones, and some rows have none.

clone_size: -; d_call: TRBD1; j_call: TRBJ1-4; v_call: TRBV5-1; cdr3_aa: CASSFQGANEKLFF; cdr3_nt: TGCGCCAGCAGCTTCCAGGGGGCGAATGAAAAACTGTTTTTT
clone_size: -; d_call: -; j_call: TRBJ1-1; v_call: TRBV6-5; cdr3_aa: CASGAEVGETEAFF; cdr3_nt: TGTGCCAGCGGGGCCGAGGTGGGGGAAACTGAAGCTTTCTTT
clone_size: -; d_call: TRBD2; j_call: TRBJ2-4; v_call: TRBV7-2; cdr3_aa: CASSTTSGLYWDIQYF; cdr3_nt: TGTGCCAGCAGCACCACTAGCGGCCTATACTGGGACATTCAGTACTTC
clone_size: -; d_call: TRBD1; j_call: TRBJ2-7; v_call: TRBV29-1; cdr3_aa: CSVEDDRTGGSEQYF; cdr3_nt: TGCAGCGTTGAAGACGACAGGACAGGGGGAAGCGAGCAGTACTTC
clone_size: -; d_call: -; j_call: TRBJ1-2; v_call: TRBV25-1; cdr3_aa: CASSEYILVGHDPIAF; cdr3_nt: TGTGCCAGCAGTGAATATATTCTTGTGGGACACGATCCAATCGCCTTC
clone_size: few; d_call: -; j_call: TRBJ1-1; v_call: TRBV28; cdr3_aa: CARYNTEAFF; cdr3_nt: TGTGCCAGATATAACACTGAAGCTTTCTTT
clone_size: -; d_call: -; j_call: TRBJ2-2; v_call: TRBV5-1; cdr3_aa: CASSLARDGGELFF; cdr3_nt: TGCGCCAGCAGCTTGGCCAGGGACGGCGGGGAGCTGTTTTTT
clone_size: -; d_call: -; j_call: TRBJ1-2; v_call: TRBV27; cdr3_aa: CASSLSGGRVFGYTF; cdr3_nt: TGTGCCAGCAGTTTATCGGGTGGCAGAGTATTTGGCTACACCTTC
clone_size: few; d_call: -; j_call: TRBJ1-6; v_call: TRBV10-3; cdr3_aa: CAISQTTQGGNSPLHF; cdr3_nt: TGTGCCATCAGTCAAACAACACAGGGTGGGAATTCACCCCTCCACTTT
clone_size: -; d_call: -; j_call: TRBJ2-7; v_call: TRBV29-1; cdr3_aa: CSVEVGVGRSYEQYF; cdr3_nt: TGCAGCGTTGAAGTTGGGGTTGGAAGGTCCTACGAGCAGTACTTC
clone_size: -; d_call: -; j_call: TRBJ1-5; v_call: TRBV28; cdr3_aa: CASGGGGQPQHF; cdr3_nt: TGTGCCAGCGGGGGGGGAGGTCAGCCCCAGCATTTT
clone_size: few; d_call: -; j_call: TRBJ1-6; v_call: TRBV23-1; cdr3_aa: CASSLTPRRDYNSPLHF; cdr3_nt: TGCGCCAGCAGCCTCACCCCCCGTCGGGATTATAATTCACCCCTCCACTTT
clone_size: -; d_call: -; j_call: TRBJ2-2; v_call: TRBV29-1; cdr3_aa: CSVEDPGWGTTGELFF; cdr3_nt: TGCAGCGTTGAAGACCCAGGGTGGGGAACCACCGGGGAGCTGTTTTTT
clone_size: -; d_call: TRBD2; j_call: TRBJ2-5; v_call: TRBV7-7; cdr3_aa: CASSLPASGGYQETQYF; cdr3_nt: TGTGCTAGCAGCCTTCCGGCTAGCGGGGGGTACCAAGAGACCCAGTACTTC
clone_size: -; d_call: -; j_call: TRBJ2-6; v_call: TRBV4-3; cdr3_aa: CASSQGSGAGANVLTF; cdr3_nt: TGCGCCAGCAGCCAAGGATCAGGGGCTGGGGCCAACGTCCTGACTTTC
clone_size: once; d_call: TRBD1; j_call: TRBJ2-5; v_call: TRBV27; cdr3_aa: CASSTLYRGSEEETQYF; cdr3_nt: TGTGCCAGCAGTACGCTATACAGGGGTTCAGAGGAAGAGACCCAGTACTTC
clone_size: -; d_call: -; j_call: TRBJ2-1; v_call: TRBV5-1; cdr3_aa: CASSLEGNEQFF; cdr3_nt: TGCGCCAGCAGCTTGGAGGGTAATGAGCAGTTCTTC
clone_size: -; d_call: -; j_call: TRBJ2-5; v_call: TRBV29-1; cdr3_aa: CSVPPQTRVETQYF; cdr3_nt: TGCAGCGTCCCCCCCCAAACTAGGGTGGAGACCCAGTACTTC
clone_size: -; d_call: TRBD1; j_call: TRBJ2-6; v_call: TRBV5-1; cdr3_aa: CASSVDRAGANVLTF; cdr3_nt: TGCGCCAGCAGCGTCGACAGGGCTGGGGCCAACGTCCTGACTTTC
clone_size: -; d_call: -; j_call: TRBJ2-5; v_call: TRBV29-1; cdr3_aa: CSVEGRPQETQYF; cdr3_nt: TGCAGCGTTGAGGGGCGCCCACAAGAGACCCAGTACTTC
clone_size: -; d_call: TRBD1; j_call: TRBJ2-7; v_call: TRBV9; cdr3_aa: CASSVRPTGEAEQYF; cdr3_nt: TGTGCCAGCAGCGTACGCCCGACAGGGGAGGCCGAGCAGTACTTC
clone_size: -; d_call: -; j_call: TRBJ2-5; v_call: TRBV5-1; cdr3_aa: CASSLGRETQYF; cdr3_nt: TGCGCCAGCAGCCTGGGGAGGGAGACCCAGTACTTC
clone_size: -; d_call: -; j_call: TRBJ1-1; v_call: TRBV5-1; cdr3_aa: CASSLATSNTEAFF; cdr3_nt: TGCGCCAGCAGCTTGGCCACTTCGAACACTGAAGCTTTCTTT
clone_size: -; d_call: -; j_call: TRBJ2-3; v_call: TRBV5-1; cdr3_aa: CASSLQVSTDTQYF; cdr3_nt: TGCGCCAGCAGCCTTCAGGTTAGCACAGATACGCAGTATTTT
clone_size: -; d_call: -; j_call: TRBJ2-3; v_call: TRBV18; cdr3_aa: CASSPGSTDTQYF; cdr3_nt: TGTGCCAGCTCACCAGGCAGCACAGATACGCAGTATTTT
clone_size: -; d_call: TRBD1; j_call: TRBJ1-4; v_call: TRBV30; cdr3_aa: CAWSPHPQGGNEKLFF; cdr3_nt: TGTGCCTGGAGTCCTCACCCACAGGGGGGTAATGAAAAACTGTTTTTT
clone_size: -; d_call: -; j_call: TRBJ2-5; v_call: TRBV5-6; cdr3_aa: CASSPMKTAIGETQYF; cdr3_nt: TGTGCCAGCAGCCCGATGAAGACAGCTATTGGGGAGACCCAGTACTTC
clone_size: -; d_call: -; j_call: TRBJ1-2; v_call: TRBV23-1; cdr3_aa: CASSQVGGGGYTF; cdr3_nt: TGCGCCAGCAGTCAGGTTGGGGGCGGTGGCTACACCTTC
clone_size: few; d_call: -; j_call: TRBJ1-6; v_call: TRBV4-2; cdr3_aa: CASSQDSEGTPLHF; cdr3_nt: TGTGCCAGCAGCCAGGACTCAGAGGGGACACCCCTCCACTTT
clone_size: -; d_call: -; j_call: TRBJ1-2; v_call: TRBV6-5; cdr3_aa: CASSSGPYGYTF; cdr3_nt: TGCGCCAGCAGTTCAGGGCCCTATGGCTACACCTTC
clone_size: -; d_call: -; j_call: TRBJ1-5; v_call: TRBV30; cdr3_aa: CAWTDVSVEYQPQHF; cdr3_nt: TGTGCCTGGACGGACGTTAGCGTGGAATATCAGCCCCAGCATTTT
clone_size: -; d_call: -; j_call: TRBJ1-2; v_call: TRBV27; cdr3_aa: CASSRRTNSGYTF; cdr3_nt: TGTGCCAGCAGTAGGCGGACAAATAGTGGCTACACCTTC
clone_size: few; d_call: -; j_call: TRBJ1-1; v_call: TRBV7-9; cdr3_aa: CATVGPGDTEAFF; cdr3_nt: TGTGCCACCGTGGGCCCGGGGGACACTGAAGCTTTCTTT
clone_size: once; d_call: TRBD1; j_call: TRBJ1-5; v_call: TRBV7-2; cdr3_aa: CATTPGQLNQPQHF; cdr3_nt: TGTGCCACCACCCCGGGACAGCTCAATCAGCCCCAGCATTTT
clone_size: many; d_call: -; j_call: TRBJ1-1; v_call: TRBV6-6; cdr3_aa: CASSLRGAEAFF; cdr3_nt: TGTGCCAGCAGCCTCAGGGGCGCTGAAGCTTTCTTT
clone_size: -; d_call: -; j_call: TRBJ1-1; v_call: TRBV4-2; cdr3_aa: CASSQDNTNTEAFF; cdr3_nt: TGTGCCAGCAGCCAAGATAACACGAACACTGAAGCTTTCTTT
clone_size: -; d_call: TRBD1; j_call: TRBJ2-1; v_call: TRBV7-2; cdr3_aa: CASSLTGDSYNEQFF; cdr3_nt: TGTGCCAGCAGCTTAACAGGGGACTCCTACAATGAGCAGTTCTTC
clone_size: -; d_call: -; j_call: TRBJ1-5; v_call: TRBV19; cdr3_aa: CASSPPGPNQPQHF; cdr3_nt: TGTGCCAGTAGTCCCCCGGGGCCCAATCAGCCCCAGCATTTT
clone_size: few; d_call: -; j_call: TRBJ2-5; v_call: TRBV5-1; cdr3_aa: CASSGTGGETQYF; cdr3_nt: TGCGCCAGCAGCGGTACAGGAGGAGAGACCCAGTACTTC
clone_size: -; d_call: TRBD1; j_call: TRBJ2-2; v_call: TRBV19; cdr3_aa: CASRGQGFNGELFF; cdr3_nt: TGTGCCAGTAGAGGACAGGGGTTTAACGGGGAGCTGTTTTTT
clone_size: once; d_call: -; j_call: TRBJ1-6; v_call: TRBV30; cdr3_aa: CAWGPSPLHF; cdr3_nt: TGTGCCTGGGGCCCTTCACCCCTCCACTTT
clone_size: -; d_call: -; j_call: TRBJ2-5; v_call: TRBV4-3; cdr3_aa: CASSLPTEETQYF; cdr3_nt: TGCGCCAGCAGCCTACCTACGGAGGAGACCCAGTACTTC
clone_size: -; d_call: -; j_call: TRBJ1-6; v_call: TRBV15; cdr3_aa: CATRVTDSPLHF; cdr3_nt: TGTGCCACCAGGGTTACAGATTCACCCCTCCACTTT
clone_size: -; d_call: -; j_call: TRBJ2-4; v_call: TRBV15; cdr3_aa: CATAGGESIQYF; cdr3_nt: TGTGCCACCGCAGGGGGGGAGAGCATTCAGTACTTC
clone_size: -; d_call: -; j_call: TRBJ1-6; v_call: TRBV25-1; cdr3_aa: CASRQNRAAPLHF; cdr3_nt: TGTGCCAGCAGGCAAAACAGGGCGGCACCCCTCCACTTT
clone_size: -; d_call: -; j_call: TRBJ2-5; v_call: TRBV25-1; cdr3_aa: CASSEIVGWETQYF; cdr3_nt: TGTGCCAGCAGTGAGATTGTGGGTTGGGAGACCCAGTACTTC
clone_size: once; d_call: -; j_call: TRBJ1-1; v_call: TRBV30; cdr3_aa: CAWSGGRLNTEAFF; cdr3_nt: TGTGCCTGGAGTGGAGGGCGGCTGAACACTGAAGCTTTCTTT
clone_size: -; d_call: -; j_call: TRBJ1-2; v_call: TRBV25-1; cdr3_aa: CASSEPGEKVGYTF; cdr3_nt: TGTGCCAGCAGTGAACCCGGGGAGAAGGTGGGCTACACCTTC
clone_size: few; d_call: -; j_call: TRBJ2-7; v_call: TRBV29-1; cdr3_aa: CSVASAYEQYF; cdr3_nt: TGCAGCGTTGCTTCAGCCTACGAGCAGTACTTC
clone_size: -; d_call: -; j_call: TRBJ2-7; v_call: TRBV6-4; cdr3_aa: CASSEGPPGQAYEQYF; cdr3_nt: TGTGCCAGCAGTGAGGGGCCTCCGGGACAAGCCTACGAGCAGTACTTC
clone_size: few; d_call: -; j_call: TRBJ1-6; v_call: TRBV9; cdr3_aa: CASSVGQYNSPLHF; cdr3_nt: TGTGCCAGCAGCGTCGGACAATATAATTCACCCCTCCACTTT
clone_size: few; d_call: TRBD1; j_call: TRBJ1-1; v_call: TRBV5-1; cdr3_aa: CASSSGTGYSNTEAFF; cdr3_nt: TGCGCCAGCAGCTCCGGGACAGGGTATTCTAACACTGAAGCTTTCTTT
clone_size: -; d_call: -; j_call: TRBJ2-6; v_call: TRBV5-1; cdr3_aa: CASSLEGDSGANVLTF; cdr3_nt: TGCGCCAGCAGCTTGGAGGGCGACTCTGGGGCCAACGTCCTGACTTTC
clone_size: -; d_call: -; j_call: TRBJ2-7; v_call: TRBV6-5; cdr3_aa: CATSTTGTLTYEQYF; cdr3_nt: TGTGCCACTTCAACCACCGGGACTCTTACCTACGAGCAGTACTTC
clone_size: -; d_call: TRBD1; j_call: TRBJ1-2; v_call: TRBV27; cdr3_aa: CASSSGQGGGYTF; cdr3_nt: TGTGCCAGCAGTTCTGGACAGGGTGGCGGCTACACCTTC